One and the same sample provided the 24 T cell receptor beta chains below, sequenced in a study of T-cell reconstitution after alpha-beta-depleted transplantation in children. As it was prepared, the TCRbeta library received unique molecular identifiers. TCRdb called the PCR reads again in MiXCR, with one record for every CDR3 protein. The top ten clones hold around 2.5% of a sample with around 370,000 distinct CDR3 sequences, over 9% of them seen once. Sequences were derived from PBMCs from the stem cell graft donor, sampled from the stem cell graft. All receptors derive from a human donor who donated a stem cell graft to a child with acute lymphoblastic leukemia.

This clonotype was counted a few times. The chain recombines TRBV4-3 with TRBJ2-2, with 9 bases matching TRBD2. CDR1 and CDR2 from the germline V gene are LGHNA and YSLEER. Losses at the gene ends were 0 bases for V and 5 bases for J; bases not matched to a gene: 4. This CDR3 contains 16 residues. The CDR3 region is CASSQDSLAGTGELFF. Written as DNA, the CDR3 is TGCGCCAGCAGCCAAGATTCCCTAGCGGGGACCGGGGAGCTGTTTTTT.

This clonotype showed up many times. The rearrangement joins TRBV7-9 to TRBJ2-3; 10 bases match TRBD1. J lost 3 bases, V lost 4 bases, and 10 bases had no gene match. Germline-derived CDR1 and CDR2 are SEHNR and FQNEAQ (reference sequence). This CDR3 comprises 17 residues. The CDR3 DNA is TGTGCCAGCAGCTCGCCCTACGGGACAGGGGTGACAGATACGCAGTATTTT. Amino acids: CASSSPYGTGVTDTQYF.

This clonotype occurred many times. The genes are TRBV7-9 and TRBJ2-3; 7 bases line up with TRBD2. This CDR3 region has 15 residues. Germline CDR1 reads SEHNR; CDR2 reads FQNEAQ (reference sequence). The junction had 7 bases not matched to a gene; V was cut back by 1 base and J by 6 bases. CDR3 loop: CASSLVAGVSDTQYF. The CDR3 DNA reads TGTGCCAGCAGCTTAGTGGCGGGAGTCTCGGATACGCAGTATTTT.

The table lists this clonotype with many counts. CDR3 DNA: TGTGCCAGCGGGAGGGTAGCATACGGCTACACCTTC. Amino acid sequence: CASGRVAYGYTF. The J gene is TRBJ1-2, the V gene TRBV27; D call uncertain. The germline V gene encodes CDR1 MNHEY and CDR2 SMNVEV (reference sequence). The CDR3 is 12 residues long. Between the trimmed V and J ends, which lost 8 bases and 8 bases, there was a span of 15 bases.

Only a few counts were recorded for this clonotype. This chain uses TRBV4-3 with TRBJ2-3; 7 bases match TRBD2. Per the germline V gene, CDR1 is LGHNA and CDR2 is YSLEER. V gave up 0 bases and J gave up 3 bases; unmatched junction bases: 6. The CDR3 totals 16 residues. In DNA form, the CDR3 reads TGCGCCAGCAGCCAAGATGCTAGCGGAGGGACAGATACGCAGTATTTT. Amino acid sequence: CASSQDASGGTDTQYF.

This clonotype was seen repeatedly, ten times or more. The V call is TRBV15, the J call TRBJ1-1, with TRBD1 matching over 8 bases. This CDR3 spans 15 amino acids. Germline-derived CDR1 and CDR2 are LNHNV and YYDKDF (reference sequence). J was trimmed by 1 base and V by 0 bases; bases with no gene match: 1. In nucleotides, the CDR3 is TGTGCCACCAGCAGAGACAGGGGGCCGAACACTGAAGCTTTCTTT. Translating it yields CATSRDRGPNTEAFF.

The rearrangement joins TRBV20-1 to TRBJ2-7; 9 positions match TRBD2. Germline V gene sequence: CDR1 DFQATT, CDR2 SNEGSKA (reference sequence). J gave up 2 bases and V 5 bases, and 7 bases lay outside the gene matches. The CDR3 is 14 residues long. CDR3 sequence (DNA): TGCAGTGCTCCCGATAGCGGGAGCGCCTACGAGCAGTACTTC. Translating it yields CSAPDSGSAYEQYF.

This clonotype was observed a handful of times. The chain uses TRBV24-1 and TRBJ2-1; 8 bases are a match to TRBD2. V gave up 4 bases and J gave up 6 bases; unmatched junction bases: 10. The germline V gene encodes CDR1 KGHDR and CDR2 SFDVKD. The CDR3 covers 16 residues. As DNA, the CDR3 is TGTGCCACCAGTGAAAGGGCCAGAGCGGGGGTCAATGAGCAGTTCTTC. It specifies CATSERARAGVNEQFF.

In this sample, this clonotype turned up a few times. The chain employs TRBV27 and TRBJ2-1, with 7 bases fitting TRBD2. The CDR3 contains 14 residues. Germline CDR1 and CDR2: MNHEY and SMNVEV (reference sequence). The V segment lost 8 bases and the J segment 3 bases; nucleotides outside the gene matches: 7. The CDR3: CASLPSGFYNEQFF. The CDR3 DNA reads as TGTGCCAGCCTCCCTAGCGGTTTCTACAATGAGCAGTTCTTC.

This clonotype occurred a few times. The CDR3 loop is CASSSRTETQYF. CDR3 DNA: TGTGCCAGCAGTTCCCGGACAGAGACCCAGTACTTC. J is TRBJ2-5 and V is TRBV12-3 or TRBV12-4; D remains ambiguous. The ends were cut back, 4 bases at V and 4 bases at J, with 7 bases in the middle. The CDR3 is made up of 12 amino acids.

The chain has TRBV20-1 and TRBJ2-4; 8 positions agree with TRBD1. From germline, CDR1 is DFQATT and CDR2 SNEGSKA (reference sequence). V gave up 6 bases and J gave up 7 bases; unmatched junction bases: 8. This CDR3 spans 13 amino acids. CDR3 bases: TGCAGTGCCCCCCGACAGGGGTCTAACATTCAGTACTTC. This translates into CSAPRQGSNIQYF.

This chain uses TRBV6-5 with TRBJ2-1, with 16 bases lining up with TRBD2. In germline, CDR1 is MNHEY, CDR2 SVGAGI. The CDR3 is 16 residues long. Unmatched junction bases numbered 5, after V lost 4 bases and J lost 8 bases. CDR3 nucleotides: TGTGCCAGCAGTTTCGGGACTAGCGGGAGGGTCGATGAGCAGTTCTTC. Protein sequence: CASSFGTSGRVDEQFF.

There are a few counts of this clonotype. CDR3 protein: CASSLEEGASGNTIYF. In nucleotides, the CDR3 is TGCGCCAGCAGCTTGGAGGAGGGGGCCTCTGGAAACACCATATATTTT. This chain links TRBV5-1 with TRBJ1-3; 7 positions agree with TRBD1. The V gene end was trimmed by 0 bases and the J gene end by 0 bases; junction bases not matched to a gene: 3. The V gene's germline CDR1 is SGHRS and CDR2 YFSETQ. The CDR3 is 16 amino acids.

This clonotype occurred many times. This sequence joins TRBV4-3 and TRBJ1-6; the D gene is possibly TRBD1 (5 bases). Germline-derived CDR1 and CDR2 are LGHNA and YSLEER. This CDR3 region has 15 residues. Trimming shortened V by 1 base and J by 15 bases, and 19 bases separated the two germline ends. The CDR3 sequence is CASSQGVTASGVLHF. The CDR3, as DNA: TGCGCCAGCAGCCAAGGGGTGACAGCGTCCGGGGTCCTCCACTTT.

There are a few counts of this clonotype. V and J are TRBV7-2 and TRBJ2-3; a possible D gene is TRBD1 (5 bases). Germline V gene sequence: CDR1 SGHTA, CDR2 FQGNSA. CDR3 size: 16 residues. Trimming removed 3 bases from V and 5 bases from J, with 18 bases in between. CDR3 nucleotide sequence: TGTGCCAGCAGCTTGCGTCGGCAGGGTCTAGGAGATACGCAGTATTTT. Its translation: CASSLRRQGLGDTQYF.

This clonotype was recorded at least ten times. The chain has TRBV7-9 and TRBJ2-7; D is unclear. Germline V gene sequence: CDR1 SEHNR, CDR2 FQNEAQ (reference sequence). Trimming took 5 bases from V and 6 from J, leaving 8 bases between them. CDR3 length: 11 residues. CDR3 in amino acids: CASSLQFEQYF. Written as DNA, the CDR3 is TGTGCCAGCAGCCTACAGTTCGAGCAGTACTTC.

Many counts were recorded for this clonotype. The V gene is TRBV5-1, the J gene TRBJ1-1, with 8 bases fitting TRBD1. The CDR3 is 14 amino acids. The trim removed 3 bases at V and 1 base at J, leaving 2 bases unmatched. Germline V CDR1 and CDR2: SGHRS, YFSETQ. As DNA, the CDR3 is TGCGCCAGCAGCTGGGGACAGGCGAACACTGAAGCTTTCTTT. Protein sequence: CASSWGQANTEAFF.

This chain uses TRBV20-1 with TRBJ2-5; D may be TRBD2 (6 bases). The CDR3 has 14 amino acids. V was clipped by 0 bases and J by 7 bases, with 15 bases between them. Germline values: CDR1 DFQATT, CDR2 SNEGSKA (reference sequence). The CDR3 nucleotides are TGCAGTGCTAGAGATCTTAGCGGCCCGATGACCCAGTACTTC. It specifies CSARDLSGPMTQYF.

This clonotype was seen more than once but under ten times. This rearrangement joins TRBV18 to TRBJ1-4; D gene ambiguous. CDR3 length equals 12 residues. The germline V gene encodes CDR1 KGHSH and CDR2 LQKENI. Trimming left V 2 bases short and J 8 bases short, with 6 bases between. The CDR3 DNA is TGTGCCAGCTCACCAGGGGAAGAAAAACTGTTTTTT. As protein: CASSPGEEKLFF.

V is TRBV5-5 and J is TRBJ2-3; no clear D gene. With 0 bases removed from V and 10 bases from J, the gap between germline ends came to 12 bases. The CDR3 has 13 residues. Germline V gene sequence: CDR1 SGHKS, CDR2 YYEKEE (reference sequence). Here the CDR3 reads CASSLDWASPQYF. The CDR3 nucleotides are TGTGCCAGCAGCTTGGATTGGGCGTCCCCGCAGTATTTT.

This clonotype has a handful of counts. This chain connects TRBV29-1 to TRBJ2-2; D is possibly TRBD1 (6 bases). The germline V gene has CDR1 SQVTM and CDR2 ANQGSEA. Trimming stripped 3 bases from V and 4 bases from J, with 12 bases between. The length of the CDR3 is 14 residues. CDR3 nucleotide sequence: TGCAGCGTTGAGGGACAACGTACCACCGGGGAGCTGTTTTTT. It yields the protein CSVEGQRTTGELFF.

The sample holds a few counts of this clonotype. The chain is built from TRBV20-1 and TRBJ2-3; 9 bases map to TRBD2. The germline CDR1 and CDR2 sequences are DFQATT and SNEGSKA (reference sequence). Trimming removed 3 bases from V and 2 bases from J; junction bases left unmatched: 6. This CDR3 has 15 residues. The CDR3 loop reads CSASHLAGTTDTQYF. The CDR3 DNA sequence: TGCAGTGCTAGTCACCTAGCGGGGACCACAGATACGCAGTATTTT.

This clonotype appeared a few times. CDR3 loop: CASSLRRAAYYNEQFF. The DNA of the CDR3 is TGTGCCAGCAGCTTAAGGCGAGCGGCCTACTACAATGAGCAGTTCTTC. The V call is TRBV7-2, the J call TRBJ2-1, with TRBD2 as a possible D gene (5 bases). V was trimmed by 2 bases and J by 3 bases, leaving 14 bases between them. The germline gives CDR1 SGHTA, CDR2 FQGNSA. This CDR3 is built from 16 residues.

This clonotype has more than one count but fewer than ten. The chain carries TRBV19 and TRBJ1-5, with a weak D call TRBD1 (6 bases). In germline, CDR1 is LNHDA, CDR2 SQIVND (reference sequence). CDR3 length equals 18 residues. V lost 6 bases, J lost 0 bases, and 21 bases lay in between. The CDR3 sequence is CASSPRDGGGLSNQPQHF. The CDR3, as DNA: TGTGCCAGTAGCCCCCGAGACGGTGGGGGCCTTAGCAATCAGCCCCAGCATTTT.